This T cell receptor beta chain appears in the sequencing data of a study of shared T cell receptors in the human thymus. The CDR3 consists of 15 residues. Germline trimming cut 6 bases from V and 4 bases from J; bases unmatched to any gene: 6. Germline-derived CDR1 and CDR2 are MGHDK and SYGVNS. Assay: immunoSEQ multiplex PCR; the TCRdb copy retains only in-frame clones and omits some. The data contain almost 550,000 clones, 78% of them seen just once; the ten biggest clones take up more than 0.01%. The sample was also linked to a second study, of human thymus T cells. As that report states: During corrective heart surgery, resections were taken, and the thymus tissue came from them. There appeared to be biased usage of V and J genes in thymic and blood repertoires.

Sequencing was done on a sample of thymocytes. The clonotype originates from a boy younger than two with a congenital heart defect. The chain recombines TRBV25-1 with TRBJ2-3; the match to TRBD2 covers 11 bases. This CDR3 reads CASSSRLAGPDTQYF. CDR3 nucleotides: TGTGCCAGCAGCTCTAGACTAGCGGGACCAGATACGCAGTATTTT.